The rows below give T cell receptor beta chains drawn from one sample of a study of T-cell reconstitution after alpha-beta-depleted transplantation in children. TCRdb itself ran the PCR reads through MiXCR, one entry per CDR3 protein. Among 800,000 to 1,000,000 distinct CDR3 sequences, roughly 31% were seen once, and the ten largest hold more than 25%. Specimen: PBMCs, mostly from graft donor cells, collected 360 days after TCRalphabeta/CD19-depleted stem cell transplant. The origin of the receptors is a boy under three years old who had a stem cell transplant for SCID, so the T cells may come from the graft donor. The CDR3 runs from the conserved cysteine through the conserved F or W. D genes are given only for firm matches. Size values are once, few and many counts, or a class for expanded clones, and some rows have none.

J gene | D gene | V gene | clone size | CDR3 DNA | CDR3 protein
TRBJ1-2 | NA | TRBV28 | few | TGTGCCAGCAGTTTCAGAAGGGTCTATGGCTACACCTTC | CASSFRRVYGYTF
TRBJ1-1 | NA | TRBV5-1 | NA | TGCGCCACCCGAGGACTAAACACTGAAGCTTTCTTT | CATRGLNTEAFF
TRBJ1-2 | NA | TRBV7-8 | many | TGTGCCAGCAGCTTAGGGGTTAACTATGGCTACACCTTC | CASSLGVNYGYTF
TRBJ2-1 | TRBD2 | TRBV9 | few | TGTGCCAGCAGCGTATTAGTAGCGGGGTCAGACGGGGGGCAGTTCTTC | CASSVLVAGSDGGQFF
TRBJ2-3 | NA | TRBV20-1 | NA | TGCAGTGCTAAAACAACGAGGGATACGCAGTATTTT | CSAKTTRDTQYF
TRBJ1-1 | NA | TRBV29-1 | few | TGCAGCGTTGAAGGGCGGCAGAACACTGAAGCTTTCTTT | CSVEGRQNTEAFF
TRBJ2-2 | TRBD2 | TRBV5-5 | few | TGTGCCAGCAGCTATGCCGGGAGGGGGACGAGGGAGCTGTTTTTT | CASSYAGRGTRELFF
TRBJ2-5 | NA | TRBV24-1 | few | TGTGCCACCAGTCCGACGTACCAAGAGACCCAGTACTTC | CATSPTYQETQYF
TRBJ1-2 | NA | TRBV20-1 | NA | TGCAGTGTTCCGGGTTCTCCAGGGTCGGATGGCTACACCTTC | CSVPGSPGSDGYTF
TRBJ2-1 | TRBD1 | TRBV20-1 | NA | TGCAGTGCTCTAGGACAGGGGGAAATCAATGAGCAGTTCTTC | CSALGQGEINEQFF
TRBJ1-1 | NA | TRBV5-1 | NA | TGCGCCAGCAGCCACAGTCCGTCTAACACTGAAGCTTTCTTT | CASSHSPSNTEAFF
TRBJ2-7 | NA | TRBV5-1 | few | TGCGCCAGCACCCAGGGCTACGGGGCCTACGAGCAGTACTTC | CASTQGYGAYEQYF
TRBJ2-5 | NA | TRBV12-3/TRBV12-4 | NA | TGTGCCAGCAGTCAAATTGAGACCCAGTACTTC | CASSQIETQYF
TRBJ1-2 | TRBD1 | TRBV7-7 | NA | TGTGCCAGCAGCTGGGACAGGGGCATACACTATGGCTACACCTTC | CASSWDRGIHYGYTF
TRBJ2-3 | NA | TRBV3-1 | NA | TGTGCCAGCAGCTCCTGGAGGTCATCCACAGATACGCAGTATTTT | CASSSWRSSTDTQYF
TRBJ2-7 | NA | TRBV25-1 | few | TGTGCCAGCAGTGACAACAGGAAGTCCTACGAGCAGTACTTC | CASSDNRKSYEQYF
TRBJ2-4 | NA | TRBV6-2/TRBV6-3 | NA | TGTGCCAGCAGACCGGGAGCCTGGACCAAAAACATTCAGTACTTC | CASRPGAWTKNIQYF
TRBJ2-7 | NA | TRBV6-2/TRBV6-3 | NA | TGTGCCAGCAGTTACACGATCGGTGGCGAGCAGTACTTC | CASSYTIGGEQYF
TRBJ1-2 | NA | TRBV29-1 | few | TGCAGCGTTGGACGGAAGTCTTCAAACTATGGCTACACCTTC | CSVGRKSSNYGYTF
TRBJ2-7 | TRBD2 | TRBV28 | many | TGTGCCAGCACCAGGTCTAGCGGATACTACGAGCAGTACTTC | CASTRSSGYYEQYF
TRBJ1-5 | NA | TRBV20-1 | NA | TGCAGTGCTAGTGGGGGTTATAGCAATCAGCCCCAGCATTTT | CSASGGYSNQPQHF
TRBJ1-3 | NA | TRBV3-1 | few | TGTGCCAGCAGACAAACAGCAAGCTCTGGAAACACCATATATTTT | CASRQTASSGNTIYF
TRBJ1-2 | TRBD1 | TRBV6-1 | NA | TGTGCCAGCAGGCGGACAGGCCTATCCCATGGCTACACCTTC | CASRRTGLSHGYTF